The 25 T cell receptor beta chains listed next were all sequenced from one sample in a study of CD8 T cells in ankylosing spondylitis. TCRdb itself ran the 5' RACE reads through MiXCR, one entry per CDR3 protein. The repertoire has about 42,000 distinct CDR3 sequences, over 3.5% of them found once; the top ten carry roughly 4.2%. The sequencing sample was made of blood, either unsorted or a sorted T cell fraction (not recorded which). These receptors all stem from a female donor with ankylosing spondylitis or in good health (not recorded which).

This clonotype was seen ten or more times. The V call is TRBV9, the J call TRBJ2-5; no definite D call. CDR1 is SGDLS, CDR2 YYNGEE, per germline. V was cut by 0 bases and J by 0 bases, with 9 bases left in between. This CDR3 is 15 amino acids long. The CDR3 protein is CASSVVGKDQETQYF. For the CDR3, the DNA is TGTGCCAGCAGCGTAGTGGGAAAGGACCAAGAGACCCAGTACTTC.

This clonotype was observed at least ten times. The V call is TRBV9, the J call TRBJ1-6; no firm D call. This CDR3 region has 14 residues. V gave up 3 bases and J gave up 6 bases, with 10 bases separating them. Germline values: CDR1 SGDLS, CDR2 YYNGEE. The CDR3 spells CASSGTLGNSPLHF. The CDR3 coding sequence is TGTGCCAGCAGCGGAACTTTGGGTAATTCACCCCTCCACTTT.

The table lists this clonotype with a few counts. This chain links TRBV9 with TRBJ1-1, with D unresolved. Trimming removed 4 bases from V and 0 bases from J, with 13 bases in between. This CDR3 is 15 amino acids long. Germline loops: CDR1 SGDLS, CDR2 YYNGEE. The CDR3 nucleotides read TGTGCCAGCAGCAAGACGGAAATCATGAACACTGAAGCTTTCTTT. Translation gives CASSKTEIMNTEAFF.

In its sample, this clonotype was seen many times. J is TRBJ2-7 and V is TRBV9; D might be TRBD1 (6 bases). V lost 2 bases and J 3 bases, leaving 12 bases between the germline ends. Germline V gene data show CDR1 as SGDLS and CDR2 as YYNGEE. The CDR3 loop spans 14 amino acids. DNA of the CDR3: TGTGCCAGCAGCGTCCAGACAGGAGACTACGAGCAGTACTTC. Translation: CASSVQTGDYEQYF. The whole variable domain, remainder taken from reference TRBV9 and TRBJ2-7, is DSGVTQTPKHLITATGQRVTLRCSPRSGDLSVYWYQQSLDQGLQFLIQYYNGEERAKGNILERFSAQQFPDLHSELNLSSLELGDSALYFCASSVQTGDYEQYFGPGTRLTVT.

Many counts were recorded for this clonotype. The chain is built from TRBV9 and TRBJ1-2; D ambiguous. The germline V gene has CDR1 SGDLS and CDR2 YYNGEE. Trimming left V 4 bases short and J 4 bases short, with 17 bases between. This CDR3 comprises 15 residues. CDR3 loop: CASSLSSQNTYGYTF. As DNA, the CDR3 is TGTGCCAGCAGCCTCTCCTCACAGAATACCTATGGCTACACCTTC.

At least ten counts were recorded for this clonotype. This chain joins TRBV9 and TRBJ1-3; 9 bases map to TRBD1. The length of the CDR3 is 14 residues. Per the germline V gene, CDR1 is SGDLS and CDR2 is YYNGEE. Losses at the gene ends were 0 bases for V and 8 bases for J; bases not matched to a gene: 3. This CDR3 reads CASSVEGQGHTIYF. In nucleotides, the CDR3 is TGTGCCAGCAGCGTAGAGGGACAGGGACACACCATATATTTT.

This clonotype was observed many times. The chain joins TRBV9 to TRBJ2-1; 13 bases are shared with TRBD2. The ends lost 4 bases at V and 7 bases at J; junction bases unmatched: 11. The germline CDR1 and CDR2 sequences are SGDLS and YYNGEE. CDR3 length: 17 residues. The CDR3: CASSSGLAGVLGNEQFF. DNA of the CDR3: TGTGCCAGCAGCTCAGGACTAGCGGGGGTTTTGGGAAATGAGCAGTTCTTC.

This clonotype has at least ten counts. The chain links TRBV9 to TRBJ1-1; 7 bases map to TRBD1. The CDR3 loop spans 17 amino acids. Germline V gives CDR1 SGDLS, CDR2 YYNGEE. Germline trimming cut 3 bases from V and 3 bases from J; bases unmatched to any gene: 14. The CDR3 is CASSDRQGGILDTEAFF. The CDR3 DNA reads TGTGCCAGCAGCGACCGACAGGGCGGTATTCTGGACACTGAAGCTTTCTTT. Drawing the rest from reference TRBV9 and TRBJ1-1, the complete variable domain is DSGVTQTPKHLITATGQRVTLRCSPRSGDLSVYWYQQSLDQGLQFLIQYYNGEERAKGNILERFSAQQFPDLHSELNLSSLELGDSALYFCASSDRQGGILDTEAFFGQGTRLTVV.

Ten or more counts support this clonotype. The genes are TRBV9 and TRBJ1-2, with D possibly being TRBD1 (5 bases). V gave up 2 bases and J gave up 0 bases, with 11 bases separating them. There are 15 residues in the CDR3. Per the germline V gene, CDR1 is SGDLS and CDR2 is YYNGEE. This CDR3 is CASSVRGASNYGYTF. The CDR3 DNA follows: TGTGCCAGCAGCGTCCGGGGCGCATCTAACTATGGCTACACCTTC.

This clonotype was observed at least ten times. This CDR3 is CASSVGTVGRDTEAFF. In nucleotides, the CDR3 is TGTGCCAGCAGCGTAGGGACAGTTGGGCGGGACACTGAAGCTTTCTTT. The rearrangement links TRBV9 to TRBJ1-1, with a tentative D call TRBD1 (6 bases). The CDR3 loop spans 16 amino acids. The V end lost 0 bases, the J end lost 3 bases, and 15 bases lay between the germline ends. Germline-derived CDR1 and CDR2 are SGDLS and YYNGEE.

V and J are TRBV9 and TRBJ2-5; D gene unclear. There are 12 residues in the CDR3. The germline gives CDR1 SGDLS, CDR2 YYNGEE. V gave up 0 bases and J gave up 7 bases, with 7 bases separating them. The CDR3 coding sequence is TGTGCCAGCAGCGTAGGGGCCGGGACCCAGTACTTC. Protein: CASSVGAGTQYF.

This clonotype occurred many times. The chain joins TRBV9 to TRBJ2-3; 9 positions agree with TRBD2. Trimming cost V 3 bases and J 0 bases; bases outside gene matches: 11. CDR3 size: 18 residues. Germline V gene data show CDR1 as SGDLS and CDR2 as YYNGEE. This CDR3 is CASSEQPPAGGSTDTQYF. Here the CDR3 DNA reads TGTGCCAGCAGCGAACAACCCCCGGCGGGAGGGAGCACAGATACGCAGTATTTT.

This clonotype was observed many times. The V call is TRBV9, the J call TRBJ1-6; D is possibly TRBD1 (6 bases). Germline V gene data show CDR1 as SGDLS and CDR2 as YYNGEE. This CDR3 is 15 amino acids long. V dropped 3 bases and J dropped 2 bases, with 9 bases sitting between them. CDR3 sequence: CASSAGTTYNSPLHF. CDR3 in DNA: TGTGCCAGCAGCGCCGGGACAACCTATAATTCACCCCTCCACTTT. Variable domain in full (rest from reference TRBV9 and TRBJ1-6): DSGVTQTPKHLITATGQRVTLRCSPRSGDLSVYWYQQSLDQGLQFLIQYYNGEERAKGNILERFSAQQFPDLHSELNLSSLELGDSALYFCASSAGTTYNSPLHFGNGTRLTVT.

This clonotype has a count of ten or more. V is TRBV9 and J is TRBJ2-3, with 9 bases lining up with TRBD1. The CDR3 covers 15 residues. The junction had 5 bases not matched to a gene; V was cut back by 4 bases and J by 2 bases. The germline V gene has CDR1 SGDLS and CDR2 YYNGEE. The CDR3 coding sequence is TGTGCCAGCAGCAAACAGGGGGCGTTCACAGATACGCAGTATTTT. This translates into CASSKQGAFTDTQYF. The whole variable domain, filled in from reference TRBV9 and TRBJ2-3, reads DSGVTQTPKHLITATGQRVTLRCSPRSGDLSVYWYQQSLDQGLQFLIQYYNGEERAKGNILERFSAQQFPDLHSELNLSSLELGDSALYFCASSKQGAFTDTQYFGPGTRLTVL.

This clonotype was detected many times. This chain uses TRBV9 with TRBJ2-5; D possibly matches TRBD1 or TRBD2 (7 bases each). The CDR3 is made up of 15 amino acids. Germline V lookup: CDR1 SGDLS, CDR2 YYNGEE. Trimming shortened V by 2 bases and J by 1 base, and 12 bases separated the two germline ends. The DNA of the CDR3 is TGTGCCAGCAGCGTGAGCGGGACAGCCCAAGAGACCCAGTACTTC. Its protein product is CASSVSGTAQETQYF.

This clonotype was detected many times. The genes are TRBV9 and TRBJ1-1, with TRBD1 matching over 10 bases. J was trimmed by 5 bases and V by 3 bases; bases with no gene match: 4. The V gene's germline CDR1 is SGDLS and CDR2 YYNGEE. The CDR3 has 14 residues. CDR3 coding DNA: TGTGCCAGCAGCGCGGACAGGGGGAGAACTGAAGCTTTCTTT. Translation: CASSADRGRTEAFF.

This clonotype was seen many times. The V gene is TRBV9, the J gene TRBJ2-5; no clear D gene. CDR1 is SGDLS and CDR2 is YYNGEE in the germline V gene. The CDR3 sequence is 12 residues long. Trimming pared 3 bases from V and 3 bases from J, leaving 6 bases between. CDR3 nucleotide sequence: TGTGCCAGCAGCGGCTTGAAAGAGACCCAGTACTTC. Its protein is CASSGLKETQYF.

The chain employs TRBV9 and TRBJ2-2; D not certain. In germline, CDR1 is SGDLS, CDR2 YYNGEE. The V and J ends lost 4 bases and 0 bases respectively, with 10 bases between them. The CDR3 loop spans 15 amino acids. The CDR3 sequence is CASSPNPTNTGELFF. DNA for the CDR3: TGTGCCAGCAGCCCTAACCCAACGAACACCGGGGAGCTGTTTTTT.

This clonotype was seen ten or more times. CDR3 residues: CSVEEAGTGGYEQFF. The CDR3 DNA reads TGCAGCGTTGAAGAAGCCGGGACAGGGGGGTATGAGCAGTTCTTC. The chain links TRBV29-1 to TRBJ2-1, with 11 bases that match TRBD1. V trimming: 0 bases; J trimming: 8 bases; junction bases outside the gene matches: 6. CDR3 length: 15 residues. Germline V gives CDR1 SQVTM, CDR2 ANQGSEA.

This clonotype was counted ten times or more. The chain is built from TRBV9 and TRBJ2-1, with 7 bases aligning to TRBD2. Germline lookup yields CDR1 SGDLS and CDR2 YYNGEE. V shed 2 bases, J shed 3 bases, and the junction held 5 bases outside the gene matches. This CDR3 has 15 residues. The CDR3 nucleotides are TGTGCCAGCAGCGTTGCTAGCGGTAACTACAATGAGCAGTTCTTC. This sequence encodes CASSVASGNYNEQFF.

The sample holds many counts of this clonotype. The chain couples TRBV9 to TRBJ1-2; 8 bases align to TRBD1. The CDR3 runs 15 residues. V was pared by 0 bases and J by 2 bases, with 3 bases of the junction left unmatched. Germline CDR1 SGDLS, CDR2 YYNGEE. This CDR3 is CASSVEQGGNYGYTF. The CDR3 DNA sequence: TGTGCCAGCAGCGTAGAACAGGGGGGAAACTATGGCTACACCTTC.

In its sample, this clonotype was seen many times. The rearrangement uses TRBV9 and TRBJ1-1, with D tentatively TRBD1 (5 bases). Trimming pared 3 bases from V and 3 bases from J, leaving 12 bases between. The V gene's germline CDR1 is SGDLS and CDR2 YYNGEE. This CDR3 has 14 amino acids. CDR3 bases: TGTGCCAGCAGCGGAGGGTTGGGGGACACTGAAGCTTTCTTT. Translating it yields CASSGGLGDTEAFF.

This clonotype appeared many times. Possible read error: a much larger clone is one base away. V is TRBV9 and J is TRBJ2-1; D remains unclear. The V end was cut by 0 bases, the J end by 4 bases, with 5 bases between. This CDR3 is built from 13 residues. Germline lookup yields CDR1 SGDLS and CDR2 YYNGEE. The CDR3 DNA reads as TGTGCCAGCAGCGTAGCAATTTACAATGAGCAGTTCTTC. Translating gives CASSVAIYNEQFF.

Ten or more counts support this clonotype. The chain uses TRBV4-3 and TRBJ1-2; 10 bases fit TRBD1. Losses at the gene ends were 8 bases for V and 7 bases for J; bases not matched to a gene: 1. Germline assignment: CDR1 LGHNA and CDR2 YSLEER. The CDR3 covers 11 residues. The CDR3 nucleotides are TGCGCCAGCGGACAGGGGGGTGGCTACACCTTC. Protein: CASGQGGGYTF.

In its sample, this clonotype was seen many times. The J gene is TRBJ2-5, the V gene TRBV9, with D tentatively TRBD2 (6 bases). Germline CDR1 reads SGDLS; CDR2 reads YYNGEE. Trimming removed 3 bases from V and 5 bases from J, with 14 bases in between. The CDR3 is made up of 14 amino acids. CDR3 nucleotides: TGTGCCAGCAGCGCCCGGACTACTTCGGAGACCCAGTACTTC. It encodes CASSARTTSETQYF.